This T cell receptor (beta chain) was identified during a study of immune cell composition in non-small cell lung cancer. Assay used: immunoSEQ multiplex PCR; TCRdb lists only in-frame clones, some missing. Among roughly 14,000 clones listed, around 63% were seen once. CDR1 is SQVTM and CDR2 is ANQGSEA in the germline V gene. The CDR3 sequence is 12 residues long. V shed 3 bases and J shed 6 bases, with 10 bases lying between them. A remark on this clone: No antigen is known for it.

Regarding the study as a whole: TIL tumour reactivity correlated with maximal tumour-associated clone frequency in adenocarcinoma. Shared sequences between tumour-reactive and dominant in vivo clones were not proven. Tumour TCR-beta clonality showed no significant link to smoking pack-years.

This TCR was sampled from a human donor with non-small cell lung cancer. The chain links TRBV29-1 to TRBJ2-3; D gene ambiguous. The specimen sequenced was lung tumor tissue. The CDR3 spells CSVDATSDTQYF. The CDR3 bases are TGCAGCGTTGATGCCACTTCGGATACGCAGTATTTT.